This TCR beta chain was observed in a study of blood T cell repertoires in COVID-19 (dated by TCRdb to 2018 to 2021). Describing the broader study: Collaborator samples came from the United States, Italy and Spain and covered acute and convalescent phases of COVID-19. The prospective study material was composed of cDNA or gDNA derived from T cells, B-cell-depleted T cells, or PBMCs. A de-identified subject ID, COVID-19 status, age in years and sex were almost always included in the sample metadata. The repertoires were released in a freely available public database meant as a resource for research on the immune response to SARS-CoV-2. Samples came from the ongoing ImmuneRACE study (first 160 participants) plus 1,254 subjects from 6 global collaborators. Where HLA class I and class II types were available, the types were taken from metadata supplied by the sample provider, not from assay-based typing. The dataset comprised deeply sampled blood TCRbeta repertoires from subjects exposed to, actively infected with, or recovered from COVID-19. Study-wide conclusions, independent of this receptor: The amount of clinical and demographic metadata varied by source and participant and was provided uncurated.

The immunoSEQ Assay, a bias-controlled multiplex PCR, was used to amplify TCRbeta CDR3 regions from genomic DNA. The paper's data handling went like this. Nucleated cell counts per sample were estimated from amplification of reference gene primers within the assay. To quantify the absolute abundance of each unique TCRbeta CDR3 rearrangement, sequence reads were collapsed and filtered. For each sample, productive Simpson clonality was calculated as the square root of Simpson's diversity index over productive rearrangements. TCRdb re-hosts the immuneACCESS table, in-frame sequences only. Its copies lack some clones; in the studies checked, an unresolved V gene accounts for under half of them, and the cause for the rest is not known. V, J and clone size derive from that table, while D and trimming were established from the DNA sequence. Recorded for this sample are some 260,000 clones; approximately 89% of them occurred a single time. The top ten clonotypes cover 10% of the sample.

According to the germline V gene (reference sequence), CDR1 reads MNHEY and CDR2 reads SMNVEV. Clipping removes 8 bases from V and 0 bases from J, with 3 as the unmatched junction base count. The CDR3 runs 14 amino acids, cysteine and phenylalanine included. The kept DNA is CDR3 alone, 42 bases in frame from the first base. With respect to this clone: Its antigen is still unknown. No much larger clone is present one base from it, and per-base qualities are unavailable.

One collaborating source in Seattle enrolled patients during active infection and followed them longitudinally through the course of disease. Each collaborating institution followed its own protocols to collect whole blood in K2EDTA tubes. For TCRbeta analysis, collaborators shipped samples in one of three forms: frozen whole blood, isolated PBMCs, or DNA extracted from either of those sample types. The origin of this receptor is a woman aged 70-85 years with COVID-19, enrolled during active disease. The specimen sequenced was peripheral blood. The V and J genes are TRBV27 and TRBJ2-2, with TRBD2 matching 7 junction bases. The nucleotide sequence reads TGTGCCAGCGGGGGGGACGCGAACACCGGGGAGCTGTTTTTT. It codes for CASGGDANTGELFF.